The rows below give T cell receptor beta chains drawn from one sample of a study of cytomegalovirus exposure and HLA in healthy donors. TCRdb keeps only in-frame clones here, not all; method: immunoSEQ multiplex PCR. In the table there are about 140,000 clones, approximately 76% of which are singletons. The specimen sequenced was PBMCs. The receptors were gathered from a man aged 40-49 years in good health and CMV-seronegative. Each CDR3 is given with its conserved first and last residue. D genes are given only for firm matches. Size values are once, few and many counts, or a class for expanded clones, and some rows have none.

j_call: TRBJ2-2
clone_size: few
v_call: TRBV28
d_call: NA
cdr3_nt: TGTGCCAGCAGTGCGGGTCGGGCGAACACCGGGGAGCTGTTTTTT
cdr3_aa: CASSAGRANTGELFF

j_call: TRBJ2-7
clone_size: NA
v_call: TRBV9
d_call: NA
cdr3_nt: TGTGCCAGCAGCGCCGAGGGAGGCTTTCCCTACGAGCAGTACTTC
cdr3_aa: CASSAEGGFPYEQYF

j_call: TRBJ2-4
clone_size: NA
v_call: TRBV7-2
d_call: TRBD2
cdr3_nt: TGTGCCAGCAGCTTAGCTGGGGGGGGAAGTGGCATTCAGTACTTC
cdr3_aa: CASSLAGGGSGIQYF

j_call: TRBJ1-2
clone_size: NA
v_call: TRBV19
d_call: NA
cdr3_nt: TGTGCCAGTATCCCCCCAGGGGACCACTATGGCTACACCTTC
cdr3_aa: CASIPPGDHYGYTF

j_call: TRBJ2-1
clone_size: NA
v_call: TRBV11-3
d_call: TRBD2
cdr3_nt: TGTGCCAGCAGCCCGGGACTAGCCGGGGATGAGCAGTTCTTC
cdr3_aa: CASSPGLAGDEQFF

j_call: TRBJ1-6
clone_size: NA
v_call: TRBV6-5
d_call: NA
cdr3_nt: TGTGCCAGCAGTTACTCGGGGGACTCCAATTCACCCCTCCACTTT
cdr3_aa: CASSYSGDSNSPLHF

j_call: TRBJ1-4
clone_size: NA
v_call: TRBV5-1
d_call: TRBD1
cdr3_nt: TGCGCCAGCAGCTTGGAAGGACAGGGGGTAAAACTGTTTTTT
cdr3_aa: CASSLEGQGVKLFF

j_call: TRBJ2-3
clone_size: once
v_call: TRBV7-3
d_call: TRBD2
cdr3_nt: TGTGCCAGCAGCCCAATGGGGACTAGAGGCGCAGATACGCAGTATTTT
cdr3_aa: CASSPMGTRGADTQYF

j_call: TRBJ2-1
clone_size: NA
v_call: TRBV7-8
d_call: TRBD2
cdr3_nt: TGTGCCAGCAGCGCGACTACGACTAGCGGCTCCTACAATGAGCAGTTCTTC
cdr3_aa: CASSATTTSGSYNEQFF

j_call: TRBJ2-7
clone_size: NA
v_call: TRBV27
d_call: NA
cdr3_nt: TGTGCCAGCAGTTTAGGAGGAGGGGGGGCCTCCGAGCAGTACTTC
cdr3_aa: CASSLGGGGASEQYF

j_call: TRBJ2-7
clone_size: few
v_call: TRBV9
d_call: TRBD2
cdr3_nt: TGTGCCAGCAGCGTAGGAGAGCGGGGGGGTGGCGAGCAGTACTTC
cdr3_aa: CASSVGERGGGEQYF

j_call: TRBJ2-7
clone_size: NA
v_call: TRBV5-4
d_call: NA
cdr3_nt: TGTGCCAGCAGGTTCTGGGCAGAAGACGAGCAGTACTTC
cdr3_aa: CASRFWAEDEQYF

j_call: TRBJ2-3
clone_size: NA
v_call: TRBV11-3
d_call: NA
cdr3_nt: TGTGCCAGCAGCTTAAACTACTTCACAGATACGCAGTATTTT
cdr3_aa: CASSLNYFTDTQYF

j_call: TRBJ1-4
clone_size: NA
v_call: TRBV27
d_call: NA
cdr3_nt: TGTGCCAGCAGCCAGGGAATACGGCTGTTTTTT
cdr3_aa: CASSQGIRLFF

j_call: TRBJ2-7
clone_size: NA
v_call: TRBV6-1
d_call: NA
cdr3_nt: TGTGCCAGCACCAACAACATGTTGGAGCAGTACTTC
cdr3_aa: CASTNNMLEQYF

j_call: TRBJ2-7
clone_size: few
v_call: TRBV2
d_call: TRBD1
cdr3_nt: TGTGCCAGCATTCCCGGACAGGGTTGGTCCTACGAGCAGTACTTC
cdr3_aa: CASIPGQGWSYEQYF

j_call: TRBJ2-3
clone_size: NA
v_call: TRBV10-2
d_call: TRBD1
cdr3_nt: TGCGCCAGCCGGACCCGGGACAGGGGTATCACAGATACGCAGTATTTT
cdr3_aa: CASRTRDRGITDTQYF

j_call: TRBJ1-2
clone_size: once
v_call: TRBV7-8
d_call: NA
cdr3_nt: TGTGCCAGCAGCTTAAATCCGGCTAACTATGGCTACACCTTC
cdr3_aa: CASSLNPANYGYTF

j_call: TRBJ2-1
clone_size: NA
v_call: TRBV28
d_call: NA
cdr3_nt: TGTGCCAGCAGTTTCTACCGGGGGAGCTCCTACAATGAGCAGTTCTTC
cdr3_aa: CASSFYRGSSYNEQFF

j_call: TRBJ2-5
clone_size: NA
v_call: TRBV6-1
d_call: NA
cdr3_nt: TGTGCCAGCAGTGAAGTCTTAAGGAGAATTCAAGAGACCCAGTACTTC
cdr3_aa: CASSEVLRRIQETQYF

j_call: TRBJ2-3
clone_size: NA
v_call: TRBV18
d_call: NA
cdr3_nt: TGTGCCAGCTCACCCCCTAGCACAGATACGCAGTATTTT
cdr3_aa: CASSPPSTDTQYF

j_call: TRBJ2-7
clone_size: NA
v_call: TRBV5-4
d_call: TRBD1
cdr3_nt: TGTGCCAGCAGCTACGGGACAGCATCCTACGAGCAGTACTTC
cdr3_aa: CASSYGTASYEQYF

j_call: TRBJ2-7
clone_size: NA
v_call: TRBV5-4
d_call: TRBD2
cdr3_nt: TGTGCCAGCGAGGAGGGTGCGGGGGGTACCATTCCCTACGAGCAGTACTTC
cdr3_aa: CASEEGAGGTIPYEQYF

j_call: TRBJ2-5
clone_size: NA
v_call: TRBV7-9
d_call: TRBD1
cdr3_nt: TGTTCCAGCAGCCAGGGGGACAGGTACCAAGAGACCCAGTACTTC
cdr3_aa: CSSSQGDRYQETQYF